Below, 8 T cell receptor beta chains from the same sample are listed, as sequenced in a study of neurological immune-mediated disorders. TCRdb independently ran MiXCR on the 5' RACE reads; one entry per CDR3 protein. This sample has about 55,000 distinct CDR3 sequences; just under 4% occur once, and the top ten carry roughly 2%. Source material: CD4+ T cells from blood. These receptors came from a woman in her thirties or forties with multiple sclerosis.

This clonotype was seen many times. CDR3 in DNA: TGTGCCAGCAGCCTCCGGTGGGACGATGAGCAGTTCTTC. Translating gives CASSLRWDDEQFF. The chain joins TRBV2 to TRBJ2-1; D assignment may be TRBD1 or TRBD2 (5 bases each). CDR3 length equals 13 residues. Germline-derived CDR1 and CDR2 are SNHLY and FYNNEI. V gave up 6 bases and J gave up 8 bases, with 14 bases separating them.

This clonotype was recorded at least ten times. The rearrangement uses TRBV25-1 and TRBJ1-2; D unclear. Germline V CDR1 and CDR2: MGHDK, SYGVNS. Trimming took off 2 bases at V and 8 bases at J, with 6 bases between the two ends. The CDR3 is made up of 11 amino acids. The DNA for the CDR3 is TGTGCCAGCAGTGAAGGGCTAGGCTACACCTTC. Residues: CASSEGLGYTF.

This clonotype appeared many times. V usage is TRBV5-6 and J usage is TRBJ2-1, with D unresolved. Trimming shortened V by 1 base and J by 9 bases, and 5 bases separated the two germline ends. In germline, CDR1 is SGHDT, CDR2 YYEEEE. CDR3 size: 11 residues. CDR3: CASSLYGEQFF. The CDR3 DNA reads as TGTGCCAGCAGCTTGTACGGTGAGCAGTTCTTC.

This clonotype was counted ten times or more. The chain uses TRBV11-2 and TRBJ2-7; 9 positions agree with TRBD1. The CDR3 has 15 residues. The V gene's germline CDR1 is SGHAT and CDR2 FQNNGV. V shed 6 bases, J shed 1 base, and the junction held 7 bases outside the gene matches. DNA of the CDR3: TGTGCCAGCAGGGAGGGGACAGGGCTATCCTACGAGCAGTACTTC. This translates into CASREGTGLSYEQYF.

There are many counts of this clonotype. The chain couples TRBV20-1 to TRBJ1-2, with D possibly being TRBD1 (5 bases). CDR3 length: 14 amino acids. Trimming cost V 2 bases and J 5 bases, with 15 bases left between them. The V gene's germline CDR1 is DFQATT and CDR2 SNEGSKA (reference sequence). The CDR3 loop is CSARKLEGKYGYTF. The CDR3 bases are TGCAGTGCTAGAAAGTTGGAGGGGAAGTATGGCTACACCTTC.

In the case of this clonotype: The conserved final phenylalanine or tryptophan is absent from the CDR3, which likely points to a read error. The DNA is left out, because the CDR3 cannot be placed on it with certainty; the CDR3 is given as TCRdb lists it. This rearrangement joins TRBV5-1 to TRBJ2-2; the listed D gene, TRBD1, was not tested against the DNA. Counting both end residues, the CDR3 totals 17 amino acids. CDR1 is SGHRS, CDR2 YFSETQ, per germline. The CDR3 loop reads CASSSNPPGRNTGELFC.

This clonotype was seen at least ten times. The genes are TRBV7-9 and TRBJ2-2; a possible D gene is TRBD1 (5 bases). Trimming left V 0 bases short and J 1 base short, with 6 bases between. The length of the CDR3 is 15 residues. Germline lookup yields CDR1 SEHNR and CDR2 FQNEAQ (reference sequence). CDR3 nucleotides: TGTGCCAGCAGCTTAGCCGGACAGAACACCGGGGAGCTGTTTTTT. It translates to CASSLAGQNTGELFF.

A note on this clonotype: A read error may produce the germline difference seen at one junction end. The chain carries TRBV7-6 and TRBJ2-5; no clear D. The CDR3 consists of 13 residues. In germline, CDR1 is SGHVS, CDR2 FNYEAQ. In DNA, the CDR3 is TGTACCAGCAGCTTAAGCCGTCAAGAGACCCAGTGCTTC. This sequence encodes CTSSLSRQETQCF.